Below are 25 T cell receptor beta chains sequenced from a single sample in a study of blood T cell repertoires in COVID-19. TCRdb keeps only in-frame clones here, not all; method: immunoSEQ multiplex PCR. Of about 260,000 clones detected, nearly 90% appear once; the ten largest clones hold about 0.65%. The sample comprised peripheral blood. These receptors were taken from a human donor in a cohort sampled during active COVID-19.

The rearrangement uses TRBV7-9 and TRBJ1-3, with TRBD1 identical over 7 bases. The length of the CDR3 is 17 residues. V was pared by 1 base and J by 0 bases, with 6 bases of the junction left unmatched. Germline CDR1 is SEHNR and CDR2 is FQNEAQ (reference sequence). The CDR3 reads CASSLGSTGHSGNTIYF. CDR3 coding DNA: TGTGCCAGCAGCTTAGGGTCGACAGGGCACTCTGGAAACACCATATATTTT.

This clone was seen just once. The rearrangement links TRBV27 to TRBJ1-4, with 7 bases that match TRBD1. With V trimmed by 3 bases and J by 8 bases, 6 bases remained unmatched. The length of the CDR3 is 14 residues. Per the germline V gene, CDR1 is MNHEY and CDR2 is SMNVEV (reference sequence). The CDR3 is CASSFGTVREKLFF. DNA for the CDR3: TGTGCCAGCAGTTTCGGGACAGTTCGGGAAAAACTGTTTTTT.

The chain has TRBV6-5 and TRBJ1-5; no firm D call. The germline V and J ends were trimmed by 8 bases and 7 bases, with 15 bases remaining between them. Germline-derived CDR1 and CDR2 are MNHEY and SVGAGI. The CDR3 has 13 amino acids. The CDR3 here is CASGLGPGQPQHF. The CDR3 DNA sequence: TGTGCCAGCGGTTTGGGCCCAGGACAGCCCCAGCATTTT.

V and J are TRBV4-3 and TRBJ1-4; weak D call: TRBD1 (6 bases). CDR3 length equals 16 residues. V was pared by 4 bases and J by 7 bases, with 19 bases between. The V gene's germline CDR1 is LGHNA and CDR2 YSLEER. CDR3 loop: CASSLSSAGGAEKLFF. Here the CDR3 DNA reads TGCGCCAGCAGCCTATCTTCGGCGGGGGGGGCTGAAAAACTGTTTTTT.

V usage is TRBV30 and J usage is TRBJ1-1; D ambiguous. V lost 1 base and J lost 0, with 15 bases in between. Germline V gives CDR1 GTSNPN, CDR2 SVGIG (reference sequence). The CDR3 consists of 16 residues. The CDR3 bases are TGTGCCTGGAGTGCCGGGTGGATGCGGATGAACACTGAAGCTTTCTTT. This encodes CAWSAGWMRMNTEAFF.

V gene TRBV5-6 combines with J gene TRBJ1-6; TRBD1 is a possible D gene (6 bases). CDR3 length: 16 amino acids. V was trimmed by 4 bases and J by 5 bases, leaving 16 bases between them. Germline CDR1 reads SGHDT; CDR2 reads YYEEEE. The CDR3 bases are TGTGCCAGCAGCCTCAGTCGGACAGAAAATAATTCACCCCTCCACTTT. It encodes CASSLSRTENNSPLHF.

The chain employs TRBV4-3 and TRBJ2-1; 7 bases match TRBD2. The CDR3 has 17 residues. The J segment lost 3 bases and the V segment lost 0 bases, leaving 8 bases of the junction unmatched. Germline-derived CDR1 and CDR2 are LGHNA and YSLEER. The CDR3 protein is CASSQDSSGEFYNEQFF. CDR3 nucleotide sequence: TGCGCCAGCAGCCAAGACTCGAGCGGGGAGTTCTACAATGAGCAGTTCTTC.

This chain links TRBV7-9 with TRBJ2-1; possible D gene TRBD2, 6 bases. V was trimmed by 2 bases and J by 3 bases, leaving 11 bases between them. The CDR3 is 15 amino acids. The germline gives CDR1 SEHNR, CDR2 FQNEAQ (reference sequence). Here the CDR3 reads CASSLSQGGYNEQFF. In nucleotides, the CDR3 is TGTGCCAGCAGCTTAAGTCAGGGAGGCTACAATGAGCAGTTCTTC.

CDR3 in amino acids: CATRAGGAYNEQFF. The CDR3 DNA reads TGTGCCACAAGAGCGGGGGGGGCATACAATGAGCAGTTCTTC. This rearrangement joins TRBV6-5 to TRBJ2-1, with TRBD2 matching over 10 bases. CDR1 and CDR2 from the germline V gene are MNHEY and SVGAGI. With V trimmed by 10 bases and J by 4 bases, 7 bases remained unmatched. The CDR3 is 14 amino acids.

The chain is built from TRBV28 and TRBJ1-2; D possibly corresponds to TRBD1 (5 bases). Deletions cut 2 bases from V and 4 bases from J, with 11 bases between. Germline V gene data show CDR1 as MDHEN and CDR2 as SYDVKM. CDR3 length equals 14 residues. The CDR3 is CASSLRARGYGYTF. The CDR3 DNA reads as TGTGCCAGCAGTTTAAGGGCTAGGGGCTATGGCTACACCTTC.

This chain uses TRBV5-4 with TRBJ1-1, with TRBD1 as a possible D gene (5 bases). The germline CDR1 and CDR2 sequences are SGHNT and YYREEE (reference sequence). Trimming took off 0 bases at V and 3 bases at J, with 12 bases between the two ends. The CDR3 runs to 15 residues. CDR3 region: CASSLVGGWDTEAFF. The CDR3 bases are TGTGCCAGCAGCTTGGTCGGGGGTTGGGACACTGAAGCTTTCTTT.

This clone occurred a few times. CDR3 sequence: CASSRRRTEAFF. The CDR3 nucleotides are TGTGCCAGCAGTCGGAGGCGCACTGAAGCTTTCTTT. The chain couples TRBV2 to TRBJ1-1; D unresolved. Germline CDR1 and CDR2: SNHLY and FYNNEI. This CDR3 contains 12 residues. Trimming stripped 5 bases from V and 4 bases from J, with 8 bases between. The complete variable domain, with remaining parts taken from reference TRBV2 and TRBJ1-1, reads EPEVTQTPSHQVTQMGQEVILRCVPISNHLYFYWYRQILGQKVEFLVSFYNNEISEKSEIFDDQFSVERPDGSNFTLKIRSTKLEDSAMYFCASSRRRTEAFFGQGTRLTVV.

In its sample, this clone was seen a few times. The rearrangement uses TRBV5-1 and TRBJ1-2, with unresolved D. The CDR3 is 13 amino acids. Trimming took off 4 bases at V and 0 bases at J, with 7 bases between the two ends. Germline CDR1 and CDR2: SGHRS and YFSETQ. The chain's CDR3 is CASSGTANYGYTF. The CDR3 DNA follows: TGCGCCAGCAGCGGTACAGCTAACTATGGCTACACCTTC.

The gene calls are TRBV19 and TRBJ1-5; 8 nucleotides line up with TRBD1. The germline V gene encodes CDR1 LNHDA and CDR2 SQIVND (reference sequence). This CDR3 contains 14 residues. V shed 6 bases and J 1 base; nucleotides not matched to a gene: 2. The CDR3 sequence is CASRDRGSNQPQHF. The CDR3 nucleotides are TGTGCCAGTAGAGACAGGGGAAGCAATCAGCCCCAGCATTTT.

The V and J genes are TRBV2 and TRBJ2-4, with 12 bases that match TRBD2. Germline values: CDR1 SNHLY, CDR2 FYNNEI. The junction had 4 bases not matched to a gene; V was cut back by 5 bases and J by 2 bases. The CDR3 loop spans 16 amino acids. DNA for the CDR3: TGTGCCAGCAGTCCCGGACTAGCGGGGTCCAAAAACATTCAGTACTTC. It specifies CASSPGLAGSKNIQYF. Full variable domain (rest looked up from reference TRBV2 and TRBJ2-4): EPEVTQTPSHQVTQMGQEVILRCVPISNHLYFYWYRQILGQKVEFLVSFYNNEISEKSEIFDDQFSVERPDGSNFTLKIRSTKLEDSAMYFCASSPGLAGSKNIQYFGAGTRLSVL.

DNA of the CDR3: TGTGCCAGCTCACCACAGCTGAACACTGAAGCTTTCTTT. Its translation: CASSPQLNTEAFF. The V call is TRBV18, the J call TRBJ1-1; no clear D gene. The V end was cut by 1 base, the J end by 0 bases, with 3 bases between. The CDR3 runs 13 residues. Germline V gives CDR1 KGHSH, CDR2 LQKENI. Complete variable domain (other parts from reference TRBV18 and TRBJ1-1): NAGVMQNPRHLVRRRGQEARLRCSPMKGHSHVYWYRQLPEEGLKFMVYLQKENIIDESGMPKERFSAEFPKEGPSILRIQQVVRGDSAAYFCASSPQLNTEAFFGQGTRLTVV.

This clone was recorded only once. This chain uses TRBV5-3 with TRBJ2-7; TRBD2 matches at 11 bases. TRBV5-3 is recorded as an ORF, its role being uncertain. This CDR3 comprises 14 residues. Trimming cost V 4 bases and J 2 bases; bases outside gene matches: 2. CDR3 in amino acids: CARSPGLAAYEQYF. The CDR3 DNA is TGTGCCAGAAGCCCGGGACTAGCGGCCTACGAGCAGTACTTC.

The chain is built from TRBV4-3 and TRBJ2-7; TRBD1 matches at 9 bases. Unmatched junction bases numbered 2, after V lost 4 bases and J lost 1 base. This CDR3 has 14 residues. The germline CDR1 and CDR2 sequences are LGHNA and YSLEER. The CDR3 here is CASSRDRASYEQYF. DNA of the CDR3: TGCGCCAGCAGCCGGGACAGGGCATCCTACGAGCAGTACTTC.

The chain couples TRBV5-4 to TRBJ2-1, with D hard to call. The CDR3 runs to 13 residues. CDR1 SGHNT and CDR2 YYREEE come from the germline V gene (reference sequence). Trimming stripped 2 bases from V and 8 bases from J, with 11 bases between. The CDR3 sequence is CASSFTYSDEQFF. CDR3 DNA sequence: TGTGCCAGCAGCTTCACCTATTCGGATGAGCAGTTCTTC.

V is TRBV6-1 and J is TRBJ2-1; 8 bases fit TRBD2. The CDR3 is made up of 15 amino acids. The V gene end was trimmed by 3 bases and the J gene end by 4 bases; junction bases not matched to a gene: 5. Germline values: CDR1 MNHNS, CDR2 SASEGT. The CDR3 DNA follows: TGTGCCAGCAGTGATGAGGCGGGGGGATACAATGAGCAGTTCTTC. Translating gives CASSDEAGGYNEQFF.

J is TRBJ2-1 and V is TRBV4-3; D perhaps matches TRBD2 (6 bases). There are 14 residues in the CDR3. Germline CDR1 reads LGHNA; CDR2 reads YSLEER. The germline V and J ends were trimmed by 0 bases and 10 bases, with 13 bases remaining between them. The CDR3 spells CASSQEWTAGEQFF. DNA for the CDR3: TGCGCCAGCAGCCAAGAATGGACGGCGGGAGAGCAGTTCTTC.

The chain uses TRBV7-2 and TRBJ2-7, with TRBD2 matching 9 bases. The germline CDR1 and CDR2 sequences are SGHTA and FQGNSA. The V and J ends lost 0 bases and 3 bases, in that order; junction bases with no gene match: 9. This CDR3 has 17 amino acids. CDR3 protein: CASSLAWAGGFIYEQYF. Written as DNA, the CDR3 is TGTGCCAGCAGCTTAGCTTGGGCGGGAGGGTTTATCTACGAGCAGTACTTC.

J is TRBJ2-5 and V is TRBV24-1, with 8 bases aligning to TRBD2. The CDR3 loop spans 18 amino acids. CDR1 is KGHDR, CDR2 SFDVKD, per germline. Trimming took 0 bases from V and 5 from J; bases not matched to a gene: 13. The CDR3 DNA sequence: TGTGCCACCAGTGATTTGGGCAGCCCAGCGGGAGTTCGGGAGACCCAGTACTTC. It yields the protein CATSDLGSPAGVRETQYF.

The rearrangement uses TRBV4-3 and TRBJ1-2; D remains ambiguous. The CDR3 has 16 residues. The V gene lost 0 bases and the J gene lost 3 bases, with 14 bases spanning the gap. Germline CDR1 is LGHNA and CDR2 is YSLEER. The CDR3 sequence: CASSQDLLRRYYGYTF. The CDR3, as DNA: TGCGCCAGCAGCCAAGACTTACTTAGGAGGTACTATGGCTACACCTTC.

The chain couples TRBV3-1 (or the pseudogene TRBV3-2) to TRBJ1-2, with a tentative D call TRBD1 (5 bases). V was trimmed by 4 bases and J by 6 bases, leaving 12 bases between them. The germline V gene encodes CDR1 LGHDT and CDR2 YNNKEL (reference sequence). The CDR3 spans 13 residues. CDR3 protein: CASSPLGDDGYTF. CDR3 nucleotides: TGTGCCAGCAGCCCCTTAGGGGATGATGGCTACACCTTC.